This is a list of T cell receptor beta chains from one sample in a study of blood T cell repertoires in COVID-19. Some clones are missing from TCRdb's copy, which holds only in-frame ones; the method was immunoSEQ multiplex PCR. The sample includes hundreds of thousands of clones, nearly 90% of them seen just once. Sequences were obtained from peripheral blood. These TCRs come from a woman under 30 who had recovered from COVID-19. The CDR3 runs from the conserved cysteine through the conserved F or W. D genes are given only for firm matches. Clone size is stated in some rows and not others, as once, few, many or a class when expanded.

clone size	D gene	V gene	CDR3 length	J gene	CDR3 DNA	CDR3 protein
NA	TRBD1	TRBV27	15	TRBJ1-1	TGTGCCAGCATTAATACCGGGACAGGGAACACTGAAGCTTTCTTT	CASINTGTGNTEAFF
NA	NA	TRBV30	12	TRBJ2-7	TGTGCCTGCCGAGACATAACCTACGAGCAGTACTTC	CACRDITYEQYF
NA	NA	TRBV7-6	13	TRBJ1-2	TGTGCCAGCAGCTCGGGAAACCACTATGGCTACACCTTC	CASSSGNHYGYTF
NA	TRBD2	TRBV10-2	16	TRBJ2-5	TGCGCCACCTGGGGACTAGCGGGAGGGATTCAAGAGACCCAGTACTTC	CATWGLAGGIQETQYF
NA	TRBD1	TRBV7-9	13	TRBJ1-1	TGTGCCAGCACCGGGACAGTGAACACTGAAGCTTTCTTT	CASTGTVNTEAFF
NA	TRBD1	TRBV6-5	15	TRBJ1-1	TGTGCCAGCAGTTACTCGGAGCGACAGGGGACTGAAGCTTTCTTT	CASSYSERQGTEAFF
NA	NA	TRBV7-9	13	TRBJ2-7	TGTGCCAGCAGCTTAGCACCAGTCTACGAGCAGTACTTC	CASSLAPVYEQYF
NA	TRBD2	TRBV4-1	17	TRBJ2-5	TGCGCCAGCAGCCAAGGGACTAGCGGGAGAATCTTGGAGACCCAGTACTTC	CASSQGTSGRILETQYF
NA	TRBD2	TRBV7-9	13	TRBJ2-1	TGTGCCTTGGTCCAGCGGGGCAAGAATGAGCAGTTCTTC	CALVQRGKNEQFF
few	NA	TRBV11-3	15	TRBJ2-3	TGTGCCAGCAGCTTAGGGACTAACCCCACAGATACGCAGTATTTT	CASSLGTNPTDTQYF
NA	TRBD2	TRBV6-6	15	TRBJ2-3	TGTGCCAGCAGCTCACTAGCGGGAGAAGTGGATACGCAGTATTTT	CASSSLAGEVDTQYF
NA	NA	TRBV5-5	14	TRBJ1-2	TGTGCCAGCAGCTTTGACAATCACGGCTATGGCTACACCTTC	CASSFDNHGYGYTF
NA	NA	TRBV18	13	TRBJ1-1	TGTGCCAGCTCACCAAGCCCGAACACTGAAGCTTTCTTT	CASSPSPNTEAFF
NA	NA	TRBV27	14	TRBJ1-1	TGTGCCAGCAGTTTGGGGGGATGGAACACTGAAGCTTTCTTT	CASSLGGWNTEAFF
NA	NA	TRBV19	17	TRBJ1-1	TGTGCCAGTAGTTTAGGGCCAGGGTTATTGATGAACACTGAAGCTTTCTTT	CASSLGPGLLMNTEAFF
NA	NA	TRBV29-1	13	TRBJ1-2	TGCAGCGTTCCTTTACTCACCCCCTATGGCTACACCTTC	CSVPLLTPYGYTF
NA	NA	TRBV21-1	18	TRBJ1-5	TGTGCCAGCAGCAAATATGACAGGGGTCTGCATAGCAATCAGCCCCAGCATTTT	CASSKYDRGLHSNQPQHF
NA	TRBD2	TRBV6-2/TRBV6-3	13	TRBJ2-3	TGTGCCAGCAGTTGGACTAGCGGGAGTGTGCAGTATTTT	CASSWTSGSVQYF
once	TRBD1	TRBV6-4	20	TRBJ1-6	TGTGCCAGCAGTGAGGCCCGGGACAGGGGGCCGGACCGTTATAATTCACCCCTCCACTTT	CASSEARDRGPDRYNSPLHF
NA	NA	TRBV30	15	TRBJ2-7	TGTGCCTGGAGTTCCAACCCCAGGGCTCCCTACGAGCAGTACTTC	CAWSSNPRAPYEQYF
NA	TRBD1	TRBV7-6	15	TRBJ2-7	TGTGCCAGCAGCTTAGAGGGACAGGGGATCGGGGAGCAGTACTTC	CASSLEGQGIGEQYF
NA	TRBD2	TRBV7-9	19	TRBJ2-3	TGTGCCAGCAGCTTAGCACGCCGCTCCGGGACTAGCGGAAGAGATACGCAGTATTTT	CASSLARRSGTSGRDTQYF
NA	NA	TRBV5-4	15	TRBJ2-2	TGTGCCAGCAGCCCCTTTGCCGGGGAAGCCGGGGAGCTGTTTTTT	CASSPFAGEAGELFF
NA	NA	TRBV7-2	15	TRBJ1-6	TGTGCCAGCAGCTTAGAGAGCACCTCAAATTCACCCCTCCACTTT	CASSLESTSNSPLHF
NA	TRBD1	TRBV25-1	15	TRBJ1-2	TGTGCCAGCAGTGACTCAGGGGGCGCAGGATATGGCTACACCTTC	CASSDSGGAGYGYTF
NA	NA	TRBV27	11	TRBJ2-3	TGTGCCAGCAGTTCAGGCTCTACGCAGTATTTT	CASSSGSTQYF
NA	TRBD2	TRBV5-5	14	TRBJ2-7	TGTGCCAGCAGCCCGGGACTAGCGGGAGTCGAGCAGTACTTC	CASSPGLAGVEQYF